Each of the 31 T cell receptor beta chains below was sequenced from the same sample in a study of OX40 agonist ivuxolimab in advanced cancers. Using immunoSEQ multiplex PCR, the repertoire was profiled, and TCRdb retains in-frame clones only, with some absent. Of 65,000 to 95,000 clones detected, 89% appear once; the ten largest clones hold over 0.15%. This sample comprised CD4+ or CD8+ T cells sorted from blood, obtained in a trial of the OX40 agonist ivuxolimab. The source of these receptors is an adult with an advanced solid tumor such as melanoma, head and neck, liver or kidney cancer.

This chain links TRBV19 with TRBJ1-2, with 8 nucleotides matching TRBD1. Germline V gene data show CDR1 as LNHDA and CDR2 as SQIVND (reference sequence). This CDR3 has 13 residues. V shed 5 bases, J shed 8 bases, and the junction held 7 bases outside the gene matches. CDR3 region: CASSGRGRRGYTF. The CDR3 bases are TGTGCCAGTAGTGGCAGGGGGCGCCGGGGCTACACCTTC.

The rearrangement uses TRBV6-1 and TRBJ2-5; no reliable D call. The CDR3 totals 12 residues. The germline CDR1 and CDR2 sequences are MNHNS and SASEGT. Trimming pared 6 bases from V and 5 bases from J, leaving 10 bases between. The CDR3 is CASRMYLETQYF. The CDR3 nucleotides read TGTGCCAGCAGAATGTACTTGGAGACCCAGTACTTC.

The chain has TRBV9 and TRBJ1-4; no clear D gene. Germline V CDR1 and CDR2: SGDLS, YYNGEE. The CDR3 extends over 16 amino acids. V lost 0 bases and J lost 5, with 14 bases in between. CDR3 residues: CASSVGWARNNEKLFF. The CDR3 DNA follows: TGTGCCAGCAGCGTAGGGTGGGCCAGAAACAATGAAAAACTGTTTTTT.

The V call is TRBV10-1, the J call TRBJ1-2; D gene uncertain. CDR3 size: 13 residues. Germline V gene data show CDR1 as WNHNN and CDR2 as SYGVQD (reference sequence). V was cut by 5 bases and J by 8 bases, with 15 bases left in between. The CDR3 DNA follows: TGCGCCAGCAGTAGAATTCTCGGCGAGGGCTACACCTTC. Residues: CASSRILGEGYTF.

V and J are TRBV5-1 and TRBJ2-3; either TRBD1 or TRBD2 may fit D (6 bases each). In germline, CDR1 is SGHRS, CDR2 YFSETQ. With 0 bases removed from V and 5 bases from J, the gap between germline ends came to 13 bases. The CDR3 covers 15 residues. The CDR3 here is CASSLERGLIDTQYF. In DNA, the CDR3 is TGCGCCAGCAGCTTGGAACGGGGGCTGATAGATACGCAGTATTTT.

The chain links TRBV7-2 to TRBJ1-2; a possible D gene is TRBD1 (6 bases). The V gene's germline CDR1 is SGHTA and CDR2 FQGNSA. With 2 bases removed from V and 7 bases from J, the gap between germline ends came to 26 bases. CDR3 length: 18 residues. The CDR3 region has the DNA TGTGCCAGCAGCTTACTGCAGGGGCAGTCCCACTCGGCGGGTGGCTACACCTTC. Encoded protein: CASSLLQGQSHSAGGYTF.

Only one count was recorded for this clone. The V call is TRBV4-2, the J call TRBJ2-2; no clear D. Germline CDR1 is LGHNA and CDR2 is YNFKEQ. CDR3 length equals 12 residues. The V gene lost 4 bases and the J gene lost 7 bases, with 7 bases spanning the gap. The CDR3: CASSPMNGELFF. The CDR3 DNA reads as TGTGCCAGCAGCCCTATGAACGGGGAGCTGTTTTTT.

The chain links TRBV5-4 to TRBJ2-3, with TRBD1 matching 10 bases. Germline V gives CDR1 SGHNT, CDR2 YYREEE (reference sequence). With V trimmed by 4 bases and J by 4 bases, 9 bases remained unmatched. The CDR3 is made up of 16 amino acids. Here the CDR3 DNA reads TGTGCCAGCAGCCTGACAGGGGGCAATGTAGCAGATACGCAGTATTTT. Translated, it gives CASSLTGGNVADTQYF.

The chain uses TRBV5-1 and TRBJ2-7, with unresolved D. Between the trimmed V and J ends, which lost 2 bases and 3 bases, there was a span of 9 bases. CDR1 is SGHRS and CDR2 is YFSETQ in the germline V gene. CDR3 length equals 13 residues. For the CDR3, the DNA is TGCGCCAGCAGCTTCCGCTCTGGCTACGAGCAGTACTTC. Translation gives CASSFRSGYEQYF.

On this clone: Other nucleotide sequences from this sample produce the same CDR3. The rearrangement joins TRBV6-1 to TRBJ1-2; 11 nucleotides line up with TRBD1. CDR3 length: 14 residues. The V gene end was trimmed by 6 bases and the J gene end by 1 base; junction bases not matched to a gene: 1. The germline gives CDR1 MNHNS, CDR2 SASEGT. This CDR3 reads CASRGTGGNYGYTF. For the CDR3, the DNA is TGTGCCAGCAGGGGGACAGGGGGTAACTATGGCTACACCTTC.

The CDR3 is CASIGLAKNIQYF. Here the CDR3 DNA reads TGTGCCAGCATAGGACTGGCCAAAAACATTCAGTACTTC. The chain combines TRBV6-1 with TRBJ2-4, with D possibly TRBD2 on 5 matching bases. CDR1 is MNHNS, CDR2 SASEGT, per germline. The CDR3 is made up of 13 amino acids. The V end lost 7 bases, the J end lost 1 base, and 8 bases lay between the germline ends.

The table lists this clone with a few counts. This CDR3 is CASSLTLSGNTIYF. CDR3 DNA: TGTGCCAGCAGCTTAACCCTCTCTGGAAACACCATATATTTT. V usage is TRBV11-2 and J usage is TRBJ1-3; D uncertain. The V end was cut by 2 bases, the J end by 0 bases, with 5 bases between. Germline loops: CDR1 SGHAT, CDR2 FQNNGV. CDR3 size: 14 residues.

About this clone: Other DNA variants within this sample encode the same CDR3. This sequence joins TRBV7-9 and TRBJ2-3, with 10 bases matching TRBD1. V shed 5 bases, J shed 1 base, and the junction held 3 bases outside the gene matches. There are 15 residues in the CDR3. Germline V lookup: CDR1 SEHNR, CDR2 FQNEAQ (reference sequence). The CDR3 protein is CASSRTGGGTDTQYF. The CDR3 DNA sequence: TGTGCCAGCAGCCGGACAGGGGGGGGCACAGATACGCAGTATTTT.

This chain joins TRBV27 and TRBJ2-1; 10 bases map to TRBD2. J lost 6 bases, V lost 6 bases, and 8 bases had no gene match. The CDR3 is 15 residues long. From germline, CDR1 is MNHEY and CDR2 SMNVEV (reference sequence). In DNA, the CDR3 is TGTGCCAGCAGCCCTCTAGCGGGAGTCCGCAATGAGCAGTTCTTC. It is translated as CASSPLAGVRNEQFF.

The chain combines TRBV7-9 with TRBJ2-3; TRBD2 agrees at 7 bases. CDR1 and CDR2 from the germline V gene are SEHNR and FQNEAQ (reference sequence). With V trimmed by 5 bases and J by 6 bases, 17 bases remained unmatched. The CDR3 has 17 residues. DNA of the CDR3: TGTGCCAGCAGCCTAACCCCACTAGCGCCCTCAGGGGATACGCAGTATTTT. This codes for CASSLTPLAPSGDTQYF.

This clone came up a few times. V usage is TRBV2 and J usage is TRBJ1-1; the match to TRBD1 covers 8 bases. V dropped 8 bases and J dropped 2; count of bases not matched to a gene: 1. CDR1 and CDR2 from the germline V gene are SNHLY and FYNNEI. The CDR3 contains 12 residues. The CDR3 sequence: CASGTGNTEAFF. The CDR3 DNA sequence: TGTGCCAGCGGGACAGGCAACACTGAAGCTTTCTTT.

This clone was seen once. The CDR3 here is CAISGFEGSYEQYF. DNA of the CDR3: TGTGCCATCAGTGGGTTTGAGGGCTCCTACGAGCAGTACTTC. The J gene is TRBJ2-7, the V gene TRBV10-3; D is perhaps TRBD2 (5 bases). The V and J ends lost 4 bases and 0 bases respectively, with 10 bases between them. The CDR3 totals 14 residues. Germline CDR1 is ENHRY and CDR2 is SYGVKD.

This sequence joins TRBV7-8 and TRBJ1-2; TRBD1 matches at 10 bases. The CDR3 runs 17 residues. The J segment lost 4 bases and the V segment lost 3 bases, leaving 11 bases of the junction unmatched. Per germline, CDR1 SGHVS and CDR2 FQNEAQ. The CDR3, as DNA: TGTGCCAGCAGCTTCCAACGAGGACAGGGGGACGCCTATGGCTACACCTTC. It encodes CASSFQRGQGDAYGYTF.

This chain links TRBV6-1 with TRBJ2-3, with TRBD1 matching over 7 bases. The V gene end was trimmed by 2 bases and the J gene end by 0 bases; junction bases not matched to a gene: 5. CDR3 length: 16 residues. The germline V gene encodes CDR1 MNHNS and CDR2 SASEGT. The CDR3 spells CASSELGGYSTDTQYF. Written as DNA, the CDR3 is TGTGCCAGCAGTGAATTAGGGGGCTATAGCACAGATACGCAGTATTTT.

The V call is TRBV2, the J call TRBJ1-5; D gene ambiguous. The CDR3 length is 13 residues. The V end was cut by 6 bases, the J end by 5 bases, with 11 bases between. Looked up from germline, CDR1 is SNHLY and CDR2 is FYNNEI. The CDR3 here is CASREEIDQPQHF. The CDR3, as DNA: TGTGCCAGCAGAGAGGAAATTGATCAGCCCCAGCATTTT. Full variable domain (missing parts from reference TRBV2 and TRBJ1-5): EPEVTQTPSHQVTQMGQEVILRCVPISNHLYFYWYRQILGQKVEFLVSFYNNEISEKSEIFDDQFSVERPDGSNFTLKIRSTKLEDSAMYFCASREEIDQPQHFGDGTRLSIL.

The chain links TRBV6-1 to TRBJ2-7, with 10 bases identical to TRBD1. V shed 4 bases and J 3 bases; nucleotides not matched to a gene: 6. This CDR3 is built from 15 residues. In germline, CDR1 is MNHNS, CDR2 SASEGT. The CDR3 reads CASSAGTGALYEQYF. CDR3 DNA: TGTGCCAGCAGTGCCGGGACAGGGGCCCTCTACGAGCAGTACTTC.

The chain carries TRBV7-7 and TRBJ1-2; 8 nucleotides agree with TRBD1. The CDR3 is made up of 16 amino acids. After removal of 5 bases from V and 4 bases from J, the junction contained 12 bases not matched to a gene. CDR1 SSHAT and CDR2 FNYEAQ come from the germline V gene (reference sequence). The CDR3 loop reads CASSPDRVVRPYGYTF. CDR3 DNA: TGTGCCAGCAGCCCGGACAGGGTGGTTAGGCCCTATGGCTACACCTTC.

The chain couples TRBV25-1 to TRBJ2-7; 11 nucleotides match TRBD2. From germline, CDR1 is MGHDK and CDR2 SYGVNS. J gave up 7 bases and V 3 bases, and 8 bases lay outside the gene matches. This CDR3 has 15 amino acids. The CDR3 reads CASSDASGRFGEQYF. CDR3 in DNA: TGTGCCAGCAGTGATGCTAGCGGGAGGTTCGGTGAGCAGTACTTC.

The genes are TRBV29-1 and TRBJ1-5; no reliable D call. Trimming took off 4 bases at V and 10 bases at J, with 14 bases between the two ends. CDR1 and CDR2 from the germline V gene are SQVTM and ANQGSEA. The CDR3 covers 12 residues. For the CDR3, the DNA is TGCAGCGTTGCTTGGACGAATGGTCCCCAGCATTTT. As protein: CSVAWTNGPQHF.

The chain joins TRBV10-2 to TRBJ2-5, with D maybe TRBD2 (6 bases). The CDR3 has 11 residues. CDR1 WSHSY and CDR2 SAAADI come from the germline V gene. V was clipped by 8 bases and J by 7 bases, with 11 bases between them. CDR3 coding DNA: TGCGCCAGCGGGGGGTCATCGACCCAGTACTTC. Translated, it gives CASGGSSTQYF.

The chain joins TRBV9 to TRBJ1-6; D unresolved. Germline V lookup: CDR1 SGDLS, CDR2 YYNGEE. The CDR3 covers 15 residues. Trimming took 1 base from V and 5 from J, leaving 10 bases between them. CDR3 DNA sequence: TGTGCCAGCAGCGTAAACGGCCGTCATAATTCACCCCTCCACTTT. Translating it yields CASSVNGRHNSPLHF. The full variable domain, with the rest looked up from reference TRBV9 and TRBJ1-6, is DSGVTQTPKHLITATGQRVTLRCSPRSGDLSVYWYQQSLDQGLQFLIQYYNGEERAKGNILERFSAQQFPDLHSELNLSSLELGDSALYFCASSVNGRHNSPLHFGNGTRLTVT.

This chain uses TRBV6-1 with TRBJ2-7; possible D gene TRBD2, 6 bases. With 3 bases removed from V and 0 bases from J, the gap between germline ends came to 15 bases. This CDR3 is built from 16 residues. Germline assignment: CDR1 MNHNS and CDR2 SASEGT. The CDR3 DNA is TGTGCCAGCAGTGACGAAACCGGGACTCTCTCCTACGAGCAGTACTTC. Its protein product is CASSDETGTLSYEQYF.

The V call is TRBV9, the J call TRBJ2-2; D not certain. Germline values: CDR1 SGDLS, CDR2 YYNGEE. CDR3 length: 15 amino acids. Trimming took 4 bases from V and 3 from J, leaving 13 bases between them. This chain's CDR3 is CASSPSFGYTGELFF. In nucleotides, the CDR3 is TGTGCCAGCAGCCCCTCTTTTGGGTACACCGGGGAGCTGTTTTTT. Complete variable domain (other parts from reference TRBV9 and TRBJ2-2): DSGVTQTPKHLITATGQRVTLRCSPRSGDLSVYWYQQSLDQGLQFLIQYYNGEERAKGNILERFSAQQFPDLHSELNLSSLELGDSALYFCASSPSFGYTGELFFGEGSRLTVL.

The chain combines TRBV6-1 with TRBJ1-5; a possible D gene is TRBD1 (5 bases). The CDR3 spans 14 residues. Germline V gives CDR1 MNHNS, CDR2 SASEGT. Trimming took off 2 bases at V and 7 bases at J, with 12 bases between the two ends. Written as DNA, the CDR3 is TGTGCCAGCAGTGAAAATCGTCGGGGCCAGCCCCAGCATTTT. As protein: CASSENRRGQPQHF.

The chain joins TRBV28 to TRBJ2-5, with D possibly being TRBD1 (6 bases). CDR1 MDHEN and CDR2 SYDVKM come from the germline V gene. V lost 4 bases, J lost 4 bases, and 16 bases lay in between. The CDR3 is 15 residues long. As DNA, the CDR3 is TGTGCCAGCAGTTCCCGACAGGCCCTGGGAGAGACCCAGTACTTC. This encodes CASSSRQALGETQYF.

The chain's CDR3 is CASSVTVSRHEQFF. The CDR3 nucleotides are TGTGCCAGTAGTGTAACGGTCTCGCGGCATGAGCAGTTCTTC. The chain uses TRBV19 and TRBJ2-1; D is unresolved. The CDR3 has 14 residues. Germline V gives CDR1 LNHDA, CDR2 SQIVND (reference sequence). Between the trimmed V and J ends, which lost 5 bases and 8 bases, there was a span of 16 bases.